Following are 9 T cell receptor beta chains from one sample sequenced in a study of long-term antiretroviral therapy in people with HIV. A v3.0 immunoSEQ assay was performed at survey level. Profiled with immunoSEQ multiplex PCR; TCRdb holds only in-frame clones, not every one. The sample holds around 29,000 clones, nearly 90% seen once. The material sequenced was unsorted PBMCs, taken 1.1 years after starting antiretroviral therapy. Every receptor here comes from a man aged 18 to 29 with HIV.

This clone showed up just a few times. The chain combines TRBV5-1 with TRBJ2-7; D remains ambiguous. The CDR3 sequence is 13 residues long. V lost 2 bases, J lost 2 bases, and 8 bases lay in between. Germline CDR1 is SGHRS and CDR2 is YFSETQ. CDR3 bases: TGCGCCAGCAGCTTAATCCCCGCCTACGAGCAGTACTTC. Translation gives CASSLIPAYEQYF.

This sequence joins TRBV10-2 and TRBJ2-1, with 12 bases matching TRBD1. Germline trimming cut 3 bases from V and 10 bases from J; bases unmatched to any gene: 7. Germline V gene sequence: CDR1 WSHSY, CDR2 SAAADI. The CDR3 is made up of 15 amino acids. CDR3 nucleotides: TGCGCCAGCAGTGAACCGGGACAGGGGGCAGGGGAGCAGTTCTTC. Translating gives CASSEPGQGAGEQFF.

This clone has more than one count but fewer than ten. This chain joins TRBV7-6 and TRBJ1-6; 10 nucleotides align to TRBD1. CDR3 length: 14 residues. V shed 5 bases and J 8 bases; nucleotides not matched to a gene: 3. Germline-derived CDR1 and CDR2 are SGHVS and FNYEAQ. CDR3 DNA sequence: TGTGCCAGCAGCGGGGGACAGGGGTATTCACCCCTCCACTTT. This gives the protein CASSGGQGYSPLHF.

CDR3 protein: CASSQGVLPAGANVLTF. The CDR3 DNA follows: TGCGCCAGCAGCCAAGGGGTCCTCCCGGCCGGGGCCAACGTCCTGACTTTC. V usage is TRBV4-1 and J usage is TRBJ2-6; D call uncertain. The length of the CDR3 is 17 residues. Trimming stripped 1 base from V and 4 bases from J, with 14 bases between. Germline loops: CDR1 MGHRA, CDR2 YSYEKL.

The sample holds a few counts of this clone. The J gene is TRBJ1-6, the V gene TRBV18; D might be TRBD1 (6 bases). The CDR3 runs 15 residues. CDR1 and CDR2 from the germline V gene are KGHSH and LQKENI. Between the trimmed V and J ends, which lost 3 bases and 10 bases, there was a span of 16 bases. CDR3 nucleotides: TGTGCCAGCTCACCCCGAGGGCAGGGGTACTCACCCCTCCACTTT. It specifies CASSPRGQGYSPLHF. The complete variable domain, with remaining parts taken from reference TRBV18 and TRBJ1-6, reads NAGVMQNPRHLVRRRGQEARLRCSPMKGHSHVYWYRQLPEEGLKFMVYLQKENIIDESGMPKERFSAEFPKEGPSILRIQQVVRGDSAAYFCASSPRGQGYSPLHFGNGTRLTVT.

V usage is TRBV13 and J usage is TRBJ2-1; the match to TRBD1 covers 8 bases. Germline lookup yields CDR1 PRHDT and CDR2 FYEKMQ (reference sequence). V trimming: 6 bases; J trimming: 8 bases; junction bases outside the gene matches: 12. The CDR3 covers 15 residues. CDR3 loop: CASRQGGVGVDEQFF. Here the CDR3 DNA reads TGTGCCAGCAGACAGGGGGGCGTCGGGGTGGATGAGCAGTTCTTC.

The chain recombines TRBV7-3 with TRBJ1-1; 7 nucleotides agree with TRBD1. Germline V gene lookup returns CDR1 SGHTA and CDR2 FQGTGA. V was clipped by 6 bases and J by 6 bases; unmatched bases: 10. There are 14 residues in the CDR3. The CDR3 is CASRPSDRDPEAFF. The CDR3 DNA sequence: TGTGCCAGCAGACCAAGCGACAGGGACCCTGAAGCTTTCTTT.

The rearrangement joins TRBV4-3 to TRBJ2-2, with D hard to call. The CDR3 runs 17 residues. Trimming left V 4 bases short and J 3 bases short, with 18 bases between. Looked up from germline, CDR1 is LGHNA and CDR2 is YSLEER. CDR3 amino acids: CASSPGSDTGYTGELFF. The CDR3 bases are TGCGCCAGCAGCCCTGGTTCCGACACCGGGTACACCGGGGAGCTGTTTTTT.

The chain carries TRBV28 and TRBJ2-7; no clear D gene. Germline loops: CDR1 MDHEN, CDR2 SYDVKM. V shed 5 bases and J shed 3 bases, with 20 bases lying between them. The CDR3 length is 16 residues. The CDR3 coding sequence is TGTGCCAGCAGTAAGGGTCACCCCAATCCCTACTACGAGCAGTACTTC. Amino acids: CASSKGHPNPYYEQYF.